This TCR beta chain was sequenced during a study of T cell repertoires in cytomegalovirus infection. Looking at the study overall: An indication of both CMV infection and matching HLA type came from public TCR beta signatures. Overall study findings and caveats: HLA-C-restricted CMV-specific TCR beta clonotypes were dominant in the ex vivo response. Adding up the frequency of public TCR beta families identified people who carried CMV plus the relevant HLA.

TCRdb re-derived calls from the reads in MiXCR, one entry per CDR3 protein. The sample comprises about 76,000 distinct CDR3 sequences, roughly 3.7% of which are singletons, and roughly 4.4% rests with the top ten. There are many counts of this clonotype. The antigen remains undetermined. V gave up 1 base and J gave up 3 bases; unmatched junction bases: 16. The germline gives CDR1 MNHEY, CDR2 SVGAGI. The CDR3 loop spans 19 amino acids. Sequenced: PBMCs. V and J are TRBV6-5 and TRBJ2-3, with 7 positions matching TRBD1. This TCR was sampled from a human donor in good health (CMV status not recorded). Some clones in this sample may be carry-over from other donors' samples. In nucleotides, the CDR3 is TGTGCCAGCAGTTACTGGAGAGGGCCGGGGACAGCCCTAACAGATACGCAGTATTTT. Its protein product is CASSYWRGPGTALTDTQYF.